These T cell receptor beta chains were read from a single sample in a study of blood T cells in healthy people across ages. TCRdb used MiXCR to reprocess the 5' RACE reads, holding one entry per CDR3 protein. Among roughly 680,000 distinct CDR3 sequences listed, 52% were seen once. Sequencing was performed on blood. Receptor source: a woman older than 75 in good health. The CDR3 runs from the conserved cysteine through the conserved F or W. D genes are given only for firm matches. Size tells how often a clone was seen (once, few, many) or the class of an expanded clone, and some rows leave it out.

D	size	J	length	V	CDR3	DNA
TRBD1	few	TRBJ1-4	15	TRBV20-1	CSARDWGTGNEKLFF	TGCAGTGCTAGAGATTGGGGGACAGGGAATGAAAAACTGTTTTTT
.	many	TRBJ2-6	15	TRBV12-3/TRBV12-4	CASSFRGAGANVLTF	TGTGCCAGCAGTTTTAGAGGGGCTGGGGCCAACGTCCTGACTTTC
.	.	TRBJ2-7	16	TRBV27	CASSLEGPLTLNEQYF	TGTGCCAGCAGTTTAGAAGGGCCACTCACTCTGAACGAGCAGTACTTC
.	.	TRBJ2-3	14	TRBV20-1	CSARDPLWGDTQYF	TGCAGTGCTAGAGACCCATTATGGGGAGATACGCAGTATTTT
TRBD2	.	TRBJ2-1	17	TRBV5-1	CASTIGLAGPSYNEQFF	TGCGCCAGCACAATAGGTCTAGCGGGCCCCTCCTACAATGAGCAGTTCTTC
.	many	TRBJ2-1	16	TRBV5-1	CASSLRAGAVYNEQFF	TGCGCCAGCAGCTTAAGGGCAGGGGCGGTATACAATGAGCAGTTCTTC
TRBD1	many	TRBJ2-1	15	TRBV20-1	CSAPKEGRGLNEQFF	TGCAGTGCCCCCAAAGAAGGCAGGGGGCTCAATGAGCAGTTCTTC
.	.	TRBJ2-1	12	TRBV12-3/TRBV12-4	CASSFRVGEQFF	TGTGCCAGCAGTTTTCGGGTAGGTGAGCAGTTCTTC
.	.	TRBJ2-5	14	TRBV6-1	CASSEDRSPETQYF	TGTGCCAGCAGTGAGGATCGAAGCCCAGAGACCCAGTACTTC
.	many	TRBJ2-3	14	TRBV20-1	CSALPSYRTDTQYF	TGCAGTGCACTTCCTAGTTACCGGACAGATACGCAGTATTTT
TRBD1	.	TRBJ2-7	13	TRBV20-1	CSARSDRAYEQYF	TGCAGTGCGCGATCGGACAGGGCGTACGAGCAGTACTTC
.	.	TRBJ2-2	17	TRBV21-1	CASSKEAKESNTGELFF	TGTGCCAGCAGCAAAGAAGCTAAGGAGTCGAACACCGGGGAGCTGTTTTTT
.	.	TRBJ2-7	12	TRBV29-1	CSAGDGAYEQYF	TGCAGCGCCGGGGACGGAGCCTACGAGCAGTACTTC
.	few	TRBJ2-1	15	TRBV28	CASSFARGKNNEQFF	TGTGCCAGCAGTTTCGCCAGGGGCAAAAACAATGAGCAGTTCTTC
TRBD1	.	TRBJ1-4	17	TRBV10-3	CAISDGGTGEHNEKLFF	TGTGCCATCAGTGATGGAGGGACAGGGGAACATAATGAAAAACTGTTTTTT
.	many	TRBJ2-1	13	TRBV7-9	CASSLISLNEQFF	TGTGCCAGCAGCTTGATTTCGCTTAATGAGCAGTTCTTC
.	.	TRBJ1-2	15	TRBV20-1	CSARGAAGVAYGYTF	TGCAGTGCTAGAGGTGCGGCGGGGGTGGCCTATGGCTACACCTTC
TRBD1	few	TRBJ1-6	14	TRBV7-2	CASSQNRGYSPLHF	TGTGCCAGCAGCCAAAACAGGGGGTATTCACCCCTCCACTTT
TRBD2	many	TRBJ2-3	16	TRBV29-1	CSVERNLRGGGDTQYF	TGCAGCGTTGAGAGAAACCTGCGGGGGGGCGGAGATACGCAGTATTTT
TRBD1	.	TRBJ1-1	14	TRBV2	CASSRDRALSEAFF	TGTGCCAGCAGTCGGGACAGGGCGCTCTCTGAAGCTTTCTTT
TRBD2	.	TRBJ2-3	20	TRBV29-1	CSVDGVPGLAHLLGTDTQYF	TGCAGCGTTGACGGCGTTCCGGGACTAGCGCATCTTTTAGGCACAGATACGCAGTATTTT
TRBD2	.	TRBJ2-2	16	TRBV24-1	CATSDYSGSGTGELFF	TGTGCCACCAGTGATTATAGCGGGAGCGGCACCGGGGAGCTGTTTTTT
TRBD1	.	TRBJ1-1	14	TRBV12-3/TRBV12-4	CASSLGTGGFEAFF	TGTGCCAGCAGTTTAGGGACAGGGGGCTTTGAAGCTTTCTTT
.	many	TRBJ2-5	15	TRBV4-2	CASRNVNGGEETQYF	TGTGCCAGCAGGAACGTGAATGGCGGGGAAGAGACCCAGTACTTC
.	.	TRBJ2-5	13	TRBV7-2	CASSSSSWETQYF	TGTGCCAGCAGCTCTAGCAGTTGGGAGACCCAGTACTTC
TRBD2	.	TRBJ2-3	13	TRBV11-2	CASSLGLVATQYF	TGTGCCAGCAGCTTGGGACTAGTCGCTACGCAGTATTTT
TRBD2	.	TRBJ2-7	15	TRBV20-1	CSARVSSGSSYEQYF	TGCAGTGCTAGGGTATCTAGCGGGAGCTCCTACGAGCAGTACTTC
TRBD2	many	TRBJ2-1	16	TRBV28	CASSQHSGGKYNEQFF	TGTGCCAGCAGTCAGCACAGCGGGGGCAAGTACAATGAGCAGTTCTTC
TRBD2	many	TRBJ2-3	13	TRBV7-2	CASSRSGTTTQYF	TGTGCCAGCAGCCGAAGCGGGACGACTACGCAGTATTTT
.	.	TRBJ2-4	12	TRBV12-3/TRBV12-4	CASSYSRNIQYF	TGTGCCAGCAGTTATAGTAGAAACATTCAGTACTTC
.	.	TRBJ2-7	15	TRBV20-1	CSAGSGSPSTYEQYF	TGCAGTGCTGGCAGCGGGTCGCCGTCCACCTACGAGCAGTACTTC
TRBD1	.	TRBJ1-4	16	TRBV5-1	CASSGGSGTGGEKLFF	TGCGCCAGCAGCGGAGGATCCGGGACAGGGGGTGAAAAACTGTTTTTT
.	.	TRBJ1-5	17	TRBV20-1	CSARDRTRGLYNQPQHF	TGCAGTGCTAGAGATAGAACCCGGGGATTATACAATCAGCCCCAGCATTTT
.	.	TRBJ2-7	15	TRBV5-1	CASSLGDDFYNEQYF	TGCGCCAGCAGCCTGGGGGACGACTTCTACAATGAGCAGTACTTC
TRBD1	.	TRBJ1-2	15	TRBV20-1	CSARRRDREGSGYTF	TGCAGTGCTAGGCGAAGGGACAGGGAAGGTTCTGGCTACACCTTC
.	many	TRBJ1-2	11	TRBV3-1	CASSHLDGYTF	TGTGCCAGCAGCCACCTGGATGGCTACACCTTC
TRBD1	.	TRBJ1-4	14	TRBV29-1	CSVEFGDRHEKLFF	TGCAGCGTTGAATTTGGGGACAGGCATGAAAAACTGTTTTTT
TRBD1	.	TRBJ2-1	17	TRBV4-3	CASSQAPWGQGAGEQFF	TGCGCCAGCAGCCAAGCCCCCTGGGGACAGGGGGCCGGTGAGCAGTTCTTC
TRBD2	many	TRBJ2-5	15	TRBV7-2	CASSLFTSVLVTQYF	TGTGCCAGCAGCTTATTTACTAGCGTCTTGGTGACCCAGTACTTC
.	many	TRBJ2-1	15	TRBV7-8	CASSLDGGRYNEQFF	TGTGCCAGCAGCTTAGACGGGGGGCGCTACAATGAGCAGTTCTTC
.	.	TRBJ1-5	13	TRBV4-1	CASSSTGGQPQHF	TGCGCCAGCAGCTCGACGGGGGGACAGCCCCAGCATTTT
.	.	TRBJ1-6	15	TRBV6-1	CASSEMGQNKSPLHF	TGTGCCAGCAGTGAAATGGGGCAGAATAAGTCACCCCTCCACTTT
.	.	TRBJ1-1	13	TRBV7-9	CASSLQGHTEAFF	TGTGCCAGCAGCTTACAAGGGCACACTGAAGCTTTCTTT